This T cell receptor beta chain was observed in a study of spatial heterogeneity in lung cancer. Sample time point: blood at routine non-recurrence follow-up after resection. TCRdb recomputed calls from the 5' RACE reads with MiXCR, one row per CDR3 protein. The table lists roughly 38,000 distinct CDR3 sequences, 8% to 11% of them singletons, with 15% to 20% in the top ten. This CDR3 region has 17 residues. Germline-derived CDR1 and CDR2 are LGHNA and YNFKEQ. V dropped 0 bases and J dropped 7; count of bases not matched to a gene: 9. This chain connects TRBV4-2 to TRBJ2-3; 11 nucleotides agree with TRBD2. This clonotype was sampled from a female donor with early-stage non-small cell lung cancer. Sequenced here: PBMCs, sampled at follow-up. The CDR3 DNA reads TGTGCCAGCAGCCAAGATGTGTCTAGCGGGGGGAAAAATACGCAGTATTTT. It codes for CASSQDVSSGGKNTQYF.